This is a list of T cell receptor beta chains from one sample in a study of blood T cell repertoires in COVID-19. Some clones are missing from TCRdb's copy, which holds only in-frame ones; the method was immunoSEQ multiplex PCR. The sample yields 95,000 to 150,000 clones, roughly 84% seen once. Specimen: PBMCs or T cells enriched from blood (not recorded which). The receptors originated from a woman aged 30 to 39 who had recovered from COVID-19. Each CDR3 is given with its conserved first and last residue. The D gene is left open where the match is weak. Size tells how often a clone was seen (once, few, many) or the class of an expanded clone, and some rows leave it out.

clone_size d_call j_call v_call cdr3_aa cdr3_nt
- TRBD1 TRBJ1-1 TRBV7-8 CASILGTALGEAFF TGTGCCAGCATCCTCGGGACAGCACTCGGTGAAGCTTTCTTT
- - TRBJ1-4 TRBV28 CASSLQGATNEKLFF TGTGCCAGCAGTTTGCAGGGCGCAACTAATGAAAAACTGTTTTTT
- - TRBJ1-2 TRBV7-9 CASSRVEGYTF TGTGCCAGCAGCCGAGTAGAAGGCTACACCTTC
- - TRBJ1-3 TRBV5-1 CASSFGSSGNTIYF TGCGCCAGCAGCTTTGGGAGCTCTGGAAACACCATATATTTT
- TRBD2 TRBJ2-7 TRBV5-4 CASSFGGGGRVEQYF TGTGCCAGCAGCTTTGGGGGGGGAGGGCGTGTGGAGCAGTACTTC
- - TRBJ2-1 TRBV21-1 CASSKEPGTSGYNEQFF TGTGCCAGCAGCAAAGAGCCGGGGACTAGCGGCTACAATGAGCAGTTCTTC
- TRBD2 TRBJ2-5 TRBV9 CASSVGMGIYPLLAGETQYF TGTGCCAGCAGCGTAGGGATGGGGATCTACCCTTTGTTAGCGGGAGAGACCCAGTACTTC
- - TRBJ1-6 TRBV27 CASSLVGPVEGNSPLHF TGTGCCAGCAGTTTAGTCGGACCCGTAGAGGGTAATTCACCCCTCCACTTT
once - TRBJ2-7 TRBV29-1 CSVATPRDYEQYF TGCAGCGTTGCGACACCCAGGGACTACGAGCAGTACTTC
- TRBD2 TRBJ2-1 TRBV15 CATSSDRSGSLYNEQFF TGTGCCACCAGCAGTGATCGGAGCGGGAGCCTCTACAATGAGCAGTTCTTC
- - TRBJ1-4 TRBV5-1 CASRATDFIEKLFF TGCGCCAGCAGAGCAACAGATTTTATTGAAAAACTGTTTTTT
- - TRBJ2-5 TRBV5-1 CASSLGTVRGGETQYF TGCGCCAGCAGCTTGGGTACAGTGAGGGGAGGAGAGACCCAGTACTTC
- - TRBJ1-1 TRBV30 CAWSKQGTFF TGTGCCTGGAGTAAGCAGGGAACTTTCTTT
once TRBD1 TRBJ1-4 TRBV2 CASRDTGVTNEKLFF TGTGCCAGCAGAGATACAGGGGTCACTAATGAAAAACTGTTTTTT
- TRBD1 TRBJ1-6 TRBV4-3 CASSQLTGGYNSPLHF TGCGCCAGCAGCCAACTTACAGGGGGCTATAATTCACCCCTCCACTTT
- - TRBJ2-7 TRBV21-1 CASSKETGNYEQYF TGTGCCAGCAGCAAGGAGACAGGGAACTACGAGCAGTACTTC
- TRBD2 TRBJ2-5 TRBV27 CASSLSSGTTQYF TGTGCCAGCAGTTTATCTAGCGGGACGACCCAGTACTTC
- TRBD2 TRBJ2-7 TRBV30 CAWGTSGRSTYEQYF TGTGCCTGGGGGACTAGCGGGAGGTCTACCTACGAGCAGTACTTC
- TRBD1 TRBJ1-6 TRBV4-1 CASSLNRGNSPLHF TGCGCCAGCAGCCTAAACAGGGGAAATTCACCCCTCCACTTT
- TRBD2 TRBJ2-3 TRBV5-4 CASSLAGQAGGGTDTQYF TGTGCCAGCAGCTTGGCCGGTCAAGCGGGAGGGGGCACAGATACGCAGTATTTT
- - TRBJ2-3 TRBV4-2 CASSQFPGLASTDTQYF TGTGCCAGCAGCCAATTCCCGGGACTGGCGAGCACAGATACGCAGTATTTT
- TRBD2 TRBJ2-2 TRBV6-4 CASSARPLAGSTGELFF TGTGCCAGCAGTGCCAGGCCGCTAGCGGGGAGCACCGGGGAGCTGTTTTTT